The 2 T cell receptor beta chains below come from one sample, sequenced in a study of cytomegalovirus exposure and HLA in healthy donors. The PCR had 60 Vbeta and 13 Jbeta primers. Only in-frame clones appear in the TCRdb table, and some are missing; sequencing was by immunoSEQ multiplex PCR. Among 70,000 or so clones listed, around 91% were seen once. What was sequenced was PBMCs. The receptors shown here come from a woman under 40 in good health and CMV-seropositive.

In its sample, this clone was seen a few times. The V call is TRBV7-3, the J call TRBJ2-3, with D tentatively TRBD2 (6 bases). CDR1 is SGHTA, CDR2 FQGTGA, per germline. This CDR3 spans 14 amino acids. Trimming took off 6 bases at V and 0 bases at J, with 10 bases between the two ends. This CDR3 reads CASSSGLSTDTQYF. The CDR3 coding sequence is TGTGCCAGCAGTTCCGGACTAAGCACAGATACGCAGTATTTT.

The chain uses TRBV27 and TRBJ1-1, with D hard to call. CDR3 length equals 13 residues. The germline V gene encodes CDR1 MNHEY and CDR2 SMNVEV (reference sequence). V was shortened by 2 bases and J by 1 base, with 5 bases between the two germline ends. The CDR3 is CASSLGKNTEAFF. The CDR3, as DNA: TGTGCCAGCAGTTTAGGCAAGAACACTGAAGCTTTCTTT.